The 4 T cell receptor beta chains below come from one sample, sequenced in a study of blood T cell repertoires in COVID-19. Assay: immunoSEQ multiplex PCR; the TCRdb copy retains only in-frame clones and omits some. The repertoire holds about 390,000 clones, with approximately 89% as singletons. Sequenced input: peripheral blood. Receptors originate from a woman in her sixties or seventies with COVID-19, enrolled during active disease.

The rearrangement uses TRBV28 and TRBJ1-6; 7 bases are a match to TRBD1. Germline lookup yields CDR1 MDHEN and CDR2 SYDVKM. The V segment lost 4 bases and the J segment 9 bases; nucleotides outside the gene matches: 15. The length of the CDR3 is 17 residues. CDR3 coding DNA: TGTGCCAGCAGTTCTGGACAGGCCCTCGGGATTATTTCACCCCTCCACTTT. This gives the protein CASSSGQALGIISPLHF.

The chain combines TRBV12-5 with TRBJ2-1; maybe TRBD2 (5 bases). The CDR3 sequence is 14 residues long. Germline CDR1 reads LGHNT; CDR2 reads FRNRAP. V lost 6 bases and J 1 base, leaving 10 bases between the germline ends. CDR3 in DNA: TGTGCTAGTGGGGTGGACTCGTCCTACAATGAGCAGTTCTTC. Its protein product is CASGVDSSYNEQFF.

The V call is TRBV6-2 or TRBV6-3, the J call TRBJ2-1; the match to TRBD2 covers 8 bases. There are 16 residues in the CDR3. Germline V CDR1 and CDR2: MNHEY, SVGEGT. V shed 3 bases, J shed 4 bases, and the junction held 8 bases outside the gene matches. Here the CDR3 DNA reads TGTGCCAGCAGTTATGGGGTCAGCGGGGGTTACAATGAGCAGTTCTTC. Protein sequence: CASSYGVSGGYNEQFF.

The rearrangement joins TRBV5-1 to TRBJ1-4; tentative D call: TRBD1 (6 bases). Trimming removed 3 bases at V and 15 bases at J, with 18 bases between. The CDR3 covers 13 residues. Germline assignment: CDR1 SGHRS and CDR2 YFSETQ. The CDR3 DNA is TGCGCCAGCAGCTCGTATTCAGGACAGCTGATGTTTTTT. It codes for CASSSYSGQLMFF.